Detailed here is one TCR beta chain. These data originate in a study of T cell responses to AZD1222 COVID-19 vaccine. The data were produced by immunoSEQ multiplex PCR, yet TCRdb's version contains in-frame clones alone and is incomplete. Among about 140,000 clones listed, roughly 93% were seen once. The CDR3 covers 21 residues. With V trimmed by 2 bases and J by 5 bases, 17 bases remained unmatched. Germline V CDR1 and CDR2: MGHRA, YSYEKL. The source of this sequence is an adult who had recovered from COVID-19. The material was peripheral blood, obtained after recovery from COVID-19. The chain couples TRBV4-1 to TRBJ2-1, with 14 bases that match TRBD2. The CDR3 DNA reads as TGCGCCAGCAGCCAAATAGGTCTGAGCGGGACTAGCGGGAGTCGTGACAATGAGCAGTTCTTC. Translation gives CASSQIGLSGTSGSRDNEQFF.